The clone carrying this T cell receptor (beta chain) is medium-sized in the sample. Antigen specificity is unknown. TCR beta CDR3 regions were amplified from RNA. The HTBI primer set was used in a first-round RT-PCR of the TCR CDR3. TCRdb reprocessed the multiplex PCR reads with MiXCR, giving one entry per CDR3 protein. The table lists roughly 290,000 distinct CDR3 sequences, about 17% of them singletons. These data come from a study of T cells in Graves' hyperthyroidism and ophthalmopathy. General study findings and limits: Blood held most thyroid clonotypes expanded above 0.001 frequency. Separating ophthalmopathy from stable hyperthyroidism was achieved by a 13 V-J model. Before onset, by a median of around six months, the model predicted ophthalmopathy.

The CDR3 is 18 residues long. V shed 5 bases and J 5 bases; nucleotides not matched to a gene: 13. Germline V gene lookup returns CDR1 MGHDK and CDR2 SYGVNS. Uncontrolled infection, other autoimmune disease, pregnancy or lactation led to exclusion. The sequencing sample was made of blood. The receptor comes from a woman aged 55-70 years with Graves' ophthalmopathy. The gene calls are TRBV25-1 and TRBJ2-1, with TRBD2 identical over 12 bases. DNA of the CDR3: TGTGCCAGCAGTCCCCCGGGACTAGCGGGCCTGTTTCACAATGAGCAGTTCTTC. The encoded protein is CASSPPGLAGLFHNEQFF.